This TCR beta chain was found in a study of blood T cell repertoires in COVID-19 (TCRdb year 2020). Background on the whole study: Samples covering the acute and convalescent phases of COVID-19 were provided by collaborators in the United States, Italy and Spain. The prospective study material was composed of cDNA or gDNA derived from T cells, B-cell-depleted T cells, or PBMCs. Subjects who had been exposed to COVID-19, were actively infected with it, or had recovered from it provided the deeply sampled blood TCRbeta repertoires that made up the dataset. A freely available public database, intended as a resource for researchers studying the immune response to SARS-CoV-2, is where the repertoires were released. Samples came from the ongoing ImmuneRACE study (first 160 participants) plus 1,254 subjects from 6 global collaborators. A de-identified subject ID, COVID-19 status, age in years and sex were almost always included in the sample metadata. Where available, HLA class I and class II types were taken from metadata supplied by the sample provider and were not determined by assay-based typing.

The collaborating institutions used their own protocols to collect whole blood in K2EDTA tubes. For TCRbeta analysis, collaborators shipped samples in one of three forms: frozen whole blood, isolated PBMCs, or DNA extracted from either of those sample types. The investigation overall reported the following: Clinical and demographic metadata were provided uncurated, with the amount varying by source and participant.

The CDR3 contains 14 residues, cysteine and phenylalanine counted. CDR3 DNA only is kept here, 42 bases in frame from base 1. As encoded in the germline V gene (reference sequence), CDR1 is LNHDA while CDR2 is SQIVND. The junction shows trimming of 5 bases on V and 3 bases on J, and the gene matches do not reach 5 bases of it. Remarks on this clone: The antigen it recognizes is unknown. Base quality data are lacking; no much larger clone is found one base away.

TCRbeta CDR3 regions were amplified from genomic DNA by means of the immunoSEQ Assay, a bias-controlled multiplex PCR. The study's processing was this. Nucleated cell counts per sample were estimated from amplification of reference gene primers within the assay. To quantify the absolute abundance of each unique TCRbeta CDR3 rearrangement, sequence reads were collapsed and filtered. For each sample, productive Simpson clonality was calculated as the square root of Simpson's diversity index across productive rearrangements. In its TCRdb copy, this immuneACCESS table keeps in-frame sequences only and misses some clones. Where compared with another copy, unresolved V genes explain less than half of these, and the others have no known cause. V, J and clone size are those of that table, while D and trimming were read from the DNA. Here the sample has fewer than 400,000 clones; about 85% occur a single time. Roughly 3.6% of the sample belongs to the ten largest clones.

The sample consisted of peripheral blood. This clonotype originated in a woman aged 18-29 years with acute or convalescent COVID-19. The chain is assembled from TRBV19 and TRBJ1-1; a stretch of 8 junction bases matches TRBD1. The DNA sequence is given as TGTGCCAGTAGTTCAGGGGGCAGGTACACTGAAGCTTTCTTT. Translation gives CASSSGGRYTEAFF.